The rows below give T cell receptor beta chains drawn from one sample of a study of T cell responses to AZD1222 COVID-19 vaccine. The method was immunoSEQ multiplex PCR; TCRdb's version includes in-frame clones alone and lacks a portion of them. The sample includes 90,000 to 140,000 clones, roughly 90% of them seen just once. The source material was peripheral blood, sampled on day 0 of AZD1222 vaccination. These receptors were collected from an adult in good health. Both conserved end residues are part of each CDR3. Each record gives: clone size, D gene, J gene, V gene, CDR3 DNA, CDR3 protein. The D gene is left open where the match is weak. The size of a clone is reported for some rows only, either as once, few or many, or as a class for expanded clones.

>NA|NA|TRBJ2-2|TRBV5-1
TGCGCCAGCACCGAGGGACAAATCACCGGGGAGCTGTTTTTT
CASTEGQITGELFF
>once|TRBD1|TRBJ1-5|TRBV2
TGTGCCAGCAGCAGCGGGTCAGGGGGCTTGCCCCAGCATTTT
CASSSGSGGLPQHF
>NA|NA|TRBJ2-5|TRBV9
TGTGCCAGCAGCGTTACGGGCAGGGGGGCGTGGGAGACCCAGTACTTC
CASSVTGRGAWETQYF
>few|NA|TRBJ2-2|TRBV24-1
TGTGCCACCAGTACAGGTAGCGAGACCGGGGAGCTGTTTTTT
CATSTGSETGELFF
>NA|NA|TRBJ2-3|TRBV7-9
TGTGCCAGCAGCTTAGGACACATTTCCACAGATACGCAGTATTTT
CASSLGHISTDTQYF
>once|TRBD1|TRBJ1-4|TRBV7-9
TGTGCCAGCAGCCGAGGGACAGATGAAAAACTGTTTTTT
CASSRGTDEKLFF
>NA|NA|TRBJ1-1|TRBV6-5
TGTGCCAGCAGTTACTTCGGTCAGAACACTGAAGCTTTCTTT
CASSYFGQNTEAFF
>NA|NA|TRBJ1-1|TRBV12-3/TRBV12-4
TGTGCCAGCAGTACTCTGAACACTGAAGCTTTCTTT
CASSTLNTEAFF
>NA|NA|TRBJ1-4|TRBV25-1
TGTGCCAGCAGTGGCATACTGACAGCCCAGGAAGAAAAACTGTTTTTT
CASSGILTAQEEKLFF
>NA|NA|TRBJ1-6|TRBV16
TGTGCCAGCAGCCAACCCGGGTCACCCCTCCACTTT
CASSQPGSPLHF
>NA|TRBD2|TRBJ2-1|TRBV4-1
TGCGCCAGCAGCCACACTCCCCGTGGGAGGGGCGAGCAGTTCTTC
CASSHTPRGRGEQFF
>NA|NA|TRBJ1-1|TRBV11-2
TGTGCCAGCAGCTCCTCGGGGGGGGTGAACACTGAAGCTTTCTTT
CASSSSGGVNTEAFF